This TCR beta chain was profiled in a study of blood T cell repertoires in COVID-19. The repertoire was sequenced with immunoSEQ multiplex PCR; TCRdb's copy has only in-frame clones and lacks some. The sample contains 140,000 to 150,000 clones, approximately 82% of which appear only once. The V gene's germline CDR1 is SGHRS and CDR2 YFSETQ. CDR3 size: 15 residues. V trimming: 3 bases; J trimming: 4 bases; junction bases outside the gene matches: 8. The sample taken for sequencing was peripheral blood. The V and J genes are TRBV5-1 and TRBJ2-7, with 9 bases aligning to TRBD2. This receptor was taken from a man in his 60s with active or convalescent COVID-19. In DNA, the CDR3 is TGCGCCAGCAGCTCTAGGAGCGGGGGGCAATACGAGCAGTACTTC. Encoded protein: CASSSRSGGQYEQYF.